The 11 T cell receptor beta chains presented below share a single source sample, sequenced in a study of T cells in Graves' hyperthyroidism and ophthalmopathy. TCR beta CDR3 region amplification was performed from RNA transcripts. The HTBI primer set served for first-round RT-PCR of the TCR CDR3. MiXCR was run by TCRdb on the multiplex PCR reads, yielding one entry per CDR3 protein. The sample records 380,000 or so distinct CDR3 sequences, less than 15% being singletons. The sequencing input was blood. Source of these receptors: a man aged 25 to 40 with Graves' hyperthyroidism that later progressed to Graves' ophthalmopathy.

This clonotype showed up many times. DNA for the CDR3: TGTGCCAGCAGTGAAGGGCTTTGGGTTAGCTCCTACAATGAGCAGTTCTTC. Its protein product is CASSEGLWVSSYNEQFF. The rearrangement links TRBV6-1 to TRBJ2-1; D remains unclear. This CDR3 is 17 amino acids long. With 1 base removed from V and 0 bases from J, the gap between germline ends came to 13 bases. In germline, CDR1 is MNHNS, CDR2 SASEGT.

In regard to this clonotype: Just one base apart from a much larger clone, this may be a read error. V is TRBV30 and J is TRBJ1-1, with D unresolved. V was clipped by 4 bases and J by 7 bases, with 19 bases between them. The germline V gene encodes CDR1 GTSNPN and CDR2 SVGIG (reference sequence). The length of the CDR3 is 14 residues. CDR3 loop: CAWTLESSYSEAFF. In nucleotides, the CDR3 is TGTGCCTGGACGCTTGAGAGCAGTTACAGTGAAGCTTTCTTT.

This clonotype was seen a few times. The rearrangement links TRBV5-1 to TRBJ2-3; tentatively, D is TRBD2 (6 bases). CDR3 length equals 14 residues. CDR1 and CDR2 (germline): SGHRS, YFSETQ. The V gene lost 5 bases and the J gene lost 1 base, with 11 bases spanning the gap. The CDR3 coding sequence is TGCGCCAGCAGTCGGGAGTGGGGCACAGATACGCAGTATTTT. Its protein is CASSREWGTDTQYF.

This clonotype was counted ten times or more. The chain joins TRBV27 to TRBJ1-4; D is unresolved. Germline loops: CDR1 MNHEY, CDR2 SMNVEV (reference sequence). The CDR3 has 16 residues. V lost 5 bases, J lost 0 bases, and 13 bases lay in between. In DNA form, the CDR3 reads TGTGCCAGCAGTCTCTGGGGTGATCCAACTAATGAAAAACTGTTTTTT. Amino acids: CASSLWGDPTNEKLFF.

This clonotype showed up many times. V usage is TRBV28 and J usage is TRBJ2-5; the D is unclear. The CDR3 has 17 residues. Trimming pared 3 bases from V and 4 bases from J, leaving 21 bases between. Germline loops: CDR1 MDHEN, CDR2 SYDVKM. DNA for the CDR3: TGTGCCAGCAGTTTGACGCTGAGAGTTGGAGCGAGAGAGACCCAGTACTTC. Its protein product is CASSLTLRVGARETQYF.

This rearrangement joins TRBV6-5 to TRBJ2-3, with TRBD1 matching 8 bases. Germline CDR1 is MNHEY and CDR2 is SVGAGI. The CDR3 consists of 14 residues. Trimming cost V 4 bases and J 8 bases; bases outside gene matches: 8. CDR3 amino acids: CASSFGQGALTQYF. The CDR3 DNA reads TGTGCCAGCAGTTTCGGCCAGGGGGCGCTTACGCAGTATTTT.

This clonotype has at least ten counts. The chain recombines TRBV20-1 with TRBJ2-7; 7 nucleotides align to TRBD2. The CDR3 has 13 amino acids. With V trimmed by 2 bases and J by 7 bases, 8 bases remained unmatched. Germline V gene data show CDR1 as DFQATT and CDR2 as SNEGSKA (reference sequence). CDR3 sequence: CSARREAGREQYF. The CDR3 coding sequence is TGCAGTGCTAGAAGAGAAGCGGGGCGGGAGCAGTACTTC.

The CDR3 DNA sequence: TGTGCCAGCAGCGCCAGGGTTCTGTCCTACGAGCAGTACTTC. It encodes CASSARVLSYEQYF. The chain uses TRBV13 and TRBJ2-7; maybe TRBD1 (5 bases). The length of the CDR3 is 14 residues. CDR1 PRHDT and CDR2 FYEKMQ come from the germline V gene (reference sequence). With 5 bases removed from V and 1 base from J, the gap between germline ends came to 12 bases.

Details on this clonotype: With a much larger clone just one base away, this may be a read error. In DNA, the CDR3 is TGTGCCAGCAGCCTACAACAGGCTTACACCATATATTTT. As protein: CASSLQQAYTIYF. This rearrangement joins TRBV11-3 to TRBJ1-3; a weak D match, TRBD1 (5 bases). V lost 5 bases, J lost 8 bases, and 13 bases lay in between. CDR1 and CDR2 (germline): SGHNT, YENEEA. The length of the CDR3 is 13 residues.

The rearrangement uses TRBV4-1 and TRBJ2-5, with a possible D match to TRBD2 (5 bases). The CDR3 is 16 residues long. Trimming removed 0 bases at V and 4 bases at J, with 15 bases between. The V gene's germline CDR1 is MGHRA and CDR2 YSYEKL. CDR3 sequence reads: CASSQEGHYGGETQYF. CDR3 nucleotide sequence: TGCGCCAGCAGCCAAGAAGGCCATTATGGAGGAGAGACCCAGTACTTC.

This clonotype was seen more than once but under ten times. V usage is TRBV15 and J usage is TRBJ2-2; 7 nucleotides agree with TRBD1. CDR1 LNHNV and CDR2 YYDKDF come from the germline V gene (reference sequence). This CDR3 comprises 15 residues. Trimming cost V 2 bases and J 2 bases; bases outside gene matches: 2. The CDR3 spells CATSRNRGNTGELFF. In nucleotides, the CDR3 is TGTGCCACCAGCAGAAACAGGGGAAACACCGGGGAGCTGTTTTTT.